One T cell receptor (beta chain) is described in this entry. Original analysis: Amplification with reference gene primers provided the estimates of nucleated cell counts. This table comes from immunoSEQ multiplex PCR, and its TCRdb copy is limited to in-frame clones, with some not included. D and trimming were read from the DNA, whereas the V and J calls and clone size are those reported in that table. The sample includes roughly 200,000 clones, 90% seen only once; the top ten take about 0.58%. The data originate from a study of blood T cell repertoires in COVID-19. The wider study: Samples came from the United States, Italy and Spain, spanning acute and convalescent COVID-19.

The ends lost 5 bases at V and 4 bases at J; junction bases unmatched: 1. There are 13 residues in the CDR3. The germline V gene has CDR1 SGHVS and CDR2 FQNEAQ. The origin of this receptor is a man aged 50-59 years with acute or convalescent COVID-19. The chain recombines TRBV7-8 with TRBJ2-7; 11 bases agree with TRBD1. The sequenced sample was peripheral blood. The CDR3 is CASSRDRGYEQYV. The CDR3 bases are TGTGCCAGCAGCCGGGACAGGGGGTACGAGCAGTACGTC.